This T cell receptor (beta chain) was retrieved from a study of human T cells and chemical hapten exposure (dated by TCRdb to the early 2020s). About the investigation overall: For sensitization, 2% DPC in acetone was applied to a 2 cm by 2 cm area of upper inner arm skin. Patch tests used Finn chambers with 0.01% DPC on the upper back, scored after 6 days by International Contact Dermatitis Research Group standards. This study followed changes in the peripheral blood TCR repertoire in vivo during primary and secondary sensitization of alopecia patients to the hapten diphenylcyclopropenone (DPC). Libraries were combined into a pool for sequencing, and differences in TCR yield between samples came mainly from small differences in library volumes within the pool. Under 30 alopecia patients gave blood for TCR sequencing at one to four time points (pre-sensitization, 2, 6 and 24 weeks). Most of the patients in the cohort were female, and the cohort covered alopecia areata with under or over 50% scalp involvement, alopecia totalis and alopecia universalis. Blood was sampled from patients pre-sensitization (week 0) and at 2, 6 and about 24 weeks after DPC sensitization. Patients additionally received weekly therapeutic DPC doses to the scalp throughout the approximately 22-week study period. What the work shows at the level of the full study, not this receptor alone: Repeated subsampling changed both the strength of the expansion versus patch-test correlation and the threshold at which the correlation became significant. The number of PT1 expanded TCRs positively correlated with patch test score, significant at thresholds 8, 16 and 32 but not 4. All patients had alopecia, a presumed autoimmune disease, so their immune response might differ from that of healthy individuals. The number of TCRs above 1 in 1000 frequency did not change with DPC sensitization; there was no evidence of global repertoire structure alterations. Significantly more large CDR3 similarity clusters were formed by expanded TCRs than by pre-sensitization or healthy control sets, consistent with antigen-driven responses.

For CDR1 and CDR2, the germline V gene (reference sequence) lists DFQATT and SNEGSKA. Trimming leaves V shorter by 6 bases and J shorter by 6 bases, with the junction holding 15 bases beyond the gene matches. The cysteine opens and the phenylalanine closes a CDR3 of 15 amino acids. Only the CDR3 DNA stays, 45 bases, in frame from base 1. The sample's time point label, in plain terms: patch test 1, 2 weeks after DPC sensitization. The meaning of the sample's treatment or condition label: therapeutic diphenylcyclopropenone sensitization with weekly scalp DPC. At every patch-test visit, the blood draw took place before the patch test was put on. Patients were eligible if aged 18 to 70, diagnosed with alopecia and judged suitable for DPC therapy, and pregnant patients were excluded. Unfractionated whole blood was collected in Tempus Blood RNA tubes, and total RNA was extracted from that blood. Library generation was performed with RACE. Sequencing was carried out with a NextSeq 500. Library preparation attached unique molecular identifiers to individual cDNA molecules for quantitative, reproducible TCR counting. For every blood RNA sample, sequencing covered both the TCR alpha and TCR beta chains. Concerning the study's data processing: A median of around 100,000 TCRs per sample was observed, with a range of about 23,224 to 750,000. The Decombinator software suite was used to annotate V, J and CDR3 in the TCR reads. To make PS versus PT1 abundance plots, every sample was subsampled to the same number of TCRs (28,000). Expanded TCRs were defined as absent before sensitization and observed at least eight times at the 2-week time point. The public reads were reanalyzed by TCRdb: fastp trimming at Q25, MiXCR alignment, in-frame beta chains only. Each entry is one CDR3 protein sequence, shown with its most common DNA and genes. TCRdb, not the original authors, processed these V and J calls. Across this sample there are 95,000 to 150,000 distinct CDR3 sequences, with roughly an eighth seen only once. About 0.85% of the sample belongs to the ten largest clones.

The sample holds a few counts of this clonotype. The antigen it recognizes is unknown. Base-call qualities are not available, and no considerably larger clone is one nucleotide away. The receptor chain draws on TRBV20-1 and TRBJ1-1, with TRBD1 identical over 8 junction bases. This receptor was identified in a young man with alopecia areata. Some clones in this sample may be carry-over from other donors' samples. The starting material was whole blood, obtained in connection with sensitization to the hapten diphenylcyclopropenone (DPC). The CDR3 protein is CSATPPGQDLPEAFF. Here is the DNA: TGCAGTGCCACTCCACCGGGACAGGATTTGCCTGAAGCTTTCTTT.